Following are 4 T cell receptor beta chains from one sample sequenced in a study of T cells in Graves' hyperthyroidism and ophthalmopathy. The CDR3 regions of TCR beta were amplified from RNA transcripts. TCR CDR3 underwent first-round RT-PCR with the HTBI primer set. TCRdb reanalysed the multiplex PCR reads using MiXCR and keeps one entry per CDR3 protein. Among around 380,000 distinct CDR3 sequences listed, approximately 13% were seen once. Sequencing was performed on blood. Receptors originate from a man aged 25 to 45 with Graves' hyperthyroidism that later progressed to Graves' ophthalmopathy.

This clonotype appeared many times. The CDR3 DNA reads TGCAGTGTTTCAAGAGGTCGGAATCAGCCCCAGCATTTT. Protein sequence: CSVSRGRNQPQHF. J is TRBJ1-5 and V is TRBV20-1; D ambiguous. Germline lookup yields CDR1 DFQATT and CDR2 SNEGSKA (reference sequence). The CDR3 contains 13 residues. V shed 7 bases and J shed 4 bases, with 14 bases lying between them.

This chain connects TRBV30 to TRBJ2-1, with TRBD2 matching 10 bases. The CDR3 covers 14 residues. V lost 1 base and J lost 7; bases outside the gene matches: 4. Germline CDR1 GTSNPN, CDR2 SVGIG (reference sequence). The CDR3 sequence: CAWSGLAGVNEQFF. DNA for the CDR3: TGTGCCTGGAGTGGGCTAGCGGGGGTAAATGAGCAGTTCTTC. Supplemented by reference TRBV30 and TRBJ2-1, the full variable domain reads SQTIHQWPATLVQPVGSPLSLECTVEGTSNPNLYWYRQAAGRGLQLLFYSVGIGQISSEVPQNLSASRPQDRQFILSSKKLLLSDSGFYLCAWSGLAGVNEQFFGPGTRLTVL.

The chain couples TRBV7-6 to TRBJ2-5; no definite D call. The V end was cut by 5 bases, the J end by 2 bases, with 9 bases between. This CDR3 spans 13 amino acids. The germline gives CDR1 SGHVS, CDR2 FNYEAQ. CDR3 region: CASSLSHQETQYF. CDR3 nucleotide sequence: TGTGCCAGCAGCCTAAGCCATCAAGAGACCCAGTACTTC.

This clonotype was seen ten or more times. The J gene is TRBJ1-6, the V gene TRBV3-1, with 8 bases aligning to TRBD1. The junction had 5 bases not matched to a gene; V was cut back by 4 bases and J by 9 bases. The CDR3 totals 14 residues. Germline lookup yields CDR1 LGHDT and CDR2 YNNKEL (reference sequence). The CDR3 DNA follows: TGTGCCAGCAGCCCGGACAGGGTTCGTTCACCCCTCCACTTT. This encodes CASSPDRVRSPLHF.